This T cell receptor (beta chain) was retrieved from a study of T cell responses to AZD1222 COVID-19 vaccine. The CDR3 is 12 residues long. V was trimmed by 4 bases and J by 2 bases, leaving 4 bases between them. Germline V gene lookup returns CDR1 SGHTA and CDR2 FQGNSA. As to this clone: What it binds is unknown.

Points from the study as a whole: Mostly white British, mostly female donors; authors suggested clonal diversity may be underestimated. CD4 TCRs covered the whole spike, strongest at regions 160-218 and 743-854.

This table comes from immunoSEQ multiplex PCR, and its TCRdb copy is limited to in-frame clones, with some not included. The data show about 88,000 clones, 90% seen once. This receptor was identified in an adult who received the AZD1222 COVID-19 vaccine. This chain joins TRBV7-2 and TRBJ2-3, with D hard to call. Sequenced material: peripheral blood, taken 28 days after the second AZD1222 dose. This CDR3 is CASSWYTDTQYF. The CDR3 DNA sequence: TGTGCCAGCAGCTGGTACACAGATACGCAGTATTTT.